Listed below are T cell receptor beta chains from one sample, sequenced in a study of CXCR3-negative and CXCR3-positive naive CD8 T cells. TCRdb re-called the 5' RACE reads and gives one entry per CDR3 protein, without DNA. This repertoire comprises approximately 100,000 distinct CDR3 sequences; its ten largest clones make up around 1.7%. The specimen was naive CXCR3- CD8+ T cells from blood. These receptors all come from a human donor in good health. Some clones in this sample may be carry-over from other donors' samples. Each CDR3 is given with its conserved first and last residue.

TRBV29-1	TRBJ2-2	CSVEGPLRGRETGELFF
TRBV4-1	TRBJ2-7	CASSPEKSIRGYNEQYF
TRBV20-1	TRBJ2-1	CSARVGGELNEQFF
TRBV5-1	TRBJ2-3	CASSPGAGSSTDTQYF
TRBV7-9	TRBJ1-1	CASSAGTVMNTEAFF
TRBV5-6	TRBJ2-7	CASQGQGYEQYF
TRBV7-9	TRBJ2-1	CASSHSLAGVNEQFF
TRBV21-1	TRBJ1-5	CASSKVGRGNQPQHF
TRBV27	TRBJ1-2	CASRSRQGGLDYGYTF
TRBV29-1	TRBJ2-7	CSVESPSSYEQYF
TRBV2	TRBJ2-7	CASIKNGTSSYEQYF
TRBV6-6	TRBJ2-1	CASSYSLAGVLNEQFF
TRBV2	TRBJ1-2	CASSEMEGIGYGYTF
TRBV7-8	TRBJ2-7	CASSPLAGLYYEQYF
TRBV30	TRBJ1-5	CAWIGDRSNQPQHF
TRBV5-1	TRBJ2-7	CASSPTGTGGYEQYF
TRBV20-1	TRBJ2-1	CSARDWDRGNEQFF
TRBV28	TRBJ1-1	CASSLFRAGNAFF
TRBV6-5	TRBJ1-2	CASSYRGQPLEGYTF
TRBV29-1	TRBJ2-2	CSVLGLDRTGELFF
TRBV29-1	TRBJ2-3	CSVDPTSLSTDTQYF
TRBV5-1	TRBJ2-7	CASSSGPAAGISYEQYF
TRBV20-1	TRBJ1-5	CSARGAEAGYQPQHF
TRBV6-2/TRBV6-3	TRBJ2-1	CASSYQGSNEQFF
TRBV7-9	TRBJ2-1	CASSFSPSGRDRGYNEQFF
TRBV28	TRBJ2-7	CASSFPRQGMAYEQYF
TRBV29-1	TRBJ2-1	CSVEPQLETYNEQFF
TRBV12-3/TRBV12-4	TRBJ2-2	CASSLAPLVGELFF
TRBV27	TRBJ2-3	CASSLYGSADTQYF
TRBV29-1	TRBJ2-7	CSVETKDSSEQYF
TRBV18	TRBJ2-7	CASSPGRGAYEQYF
TRBV7-8	TRBJ2-5	CASSPRAQPQETQYF
TRBV28	TRBJ2-2	CASSRDTNTGELFF
TRBV7-9	TRBJ1-2	CASSLVKGGYTF
TRBV5-1	TRBJ1-1	CASSPPRTGGYGEAEAFF
TRBV11-1	TRBJ2-2	CASSPVGGNTGELFF
TRBV11-3	TRBJ2-2	CASSPGLMGTGELFF
TRBV28	TRBJ2-1	CASKSWSEQFF
TRBV7-9	TRBJ2-7	CASSLQGAAILYEQYF
TRBV21-1	TRBJ2-1	CASSKALWAGGRVKQFF
TRBV12-3/TRBV12-4	TRBJ2-1	CASRQDREYNEQFF
TRBV28	TRBJ2-7	CASSFLGGGKNEQYF